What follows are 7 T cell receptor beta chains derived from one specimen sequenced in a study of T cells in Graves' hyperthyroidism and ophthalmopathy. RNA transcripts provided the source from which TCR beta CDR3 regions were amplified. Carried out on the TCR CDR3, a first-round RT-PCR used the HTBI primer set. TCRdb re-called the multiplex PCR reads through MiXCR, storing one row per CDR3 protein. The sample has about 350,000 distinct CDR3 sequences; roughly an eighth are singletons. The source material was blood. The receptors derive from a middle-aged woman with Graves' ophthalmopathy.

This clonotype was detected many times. CDR3 nucleotide sequence: TGTGCCAGTAGCCCGACTAACTACAATGAGCAGTTCTTC. Protein product: CASSPTNYNEQFF. The rearrangement links TRBV19 to TRBJ2-1; TRBD2 might be the D (5 bases). The V gene lost 6 bases and the J gene lost 3 bases, with 9 bases spanning the gap. The germline CDR1 and CDR2 sequences are LNHDA and SQIVND (reference sequence). The CDR3 sequence is 13 residues long.

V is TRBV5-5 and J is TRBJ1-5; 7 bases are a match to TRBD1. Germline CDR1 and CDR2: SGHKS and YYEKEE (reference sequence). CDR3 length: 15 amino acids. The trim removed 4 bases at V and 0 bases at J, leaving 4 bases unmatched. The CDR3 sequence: CASSRDSYSNQPQHF. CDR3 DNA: TGTGCCAGCAGCCGGGACAGCTATAGCAATCAGCCCCAGCATTTT.

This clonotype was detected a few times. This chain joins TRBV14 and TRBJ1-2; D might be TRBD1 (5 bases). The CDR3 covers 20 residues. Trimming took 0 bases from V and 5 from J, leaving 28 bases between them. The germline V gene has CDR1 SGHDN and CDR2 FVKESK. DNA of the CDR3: TGTGCCAGCAGCCAAGATCGGGCAGGGATCGACCAGGGACCGTATTATGGCTACACCTTC. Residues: CASSQDRAGIDQGPYYGYTF.

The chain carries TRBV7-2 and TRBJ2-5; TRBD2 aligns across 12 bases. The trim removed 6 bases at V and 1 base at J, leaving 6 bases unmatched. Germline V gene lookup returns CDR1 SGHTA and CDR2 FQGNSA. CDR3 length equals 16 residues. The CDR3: CASRSGLAGLQETQYF. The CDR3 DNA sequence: TGTGCCAGCAGGAGCGGACTAGCGGGGCTCCAAGAGACCCAGTACTTC.

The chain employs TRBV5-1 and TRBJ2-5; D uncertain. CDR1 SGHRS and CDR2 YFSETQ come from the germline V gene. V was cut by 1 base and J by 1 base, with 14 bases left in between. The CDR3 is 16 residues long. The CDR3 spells CASSLNWRGSQETQYF. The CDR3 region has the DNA TGCGCCAGCAGCTTGAATTGGCGCGGATCCCAAGAGACCCAGTACTTC.

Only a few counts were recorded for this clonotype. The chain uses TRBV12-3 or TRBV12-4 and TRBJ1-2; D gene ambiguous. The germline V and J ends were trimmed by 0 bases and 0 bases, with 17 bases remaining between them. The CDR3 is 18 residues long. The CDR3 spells CASSLARRRRQANYGYTF. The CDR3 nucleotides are TGTGCCAGCAGTTTAGCCAGAAGGAGGCGCCAAGCTAACTATGGCTACACCTTC.

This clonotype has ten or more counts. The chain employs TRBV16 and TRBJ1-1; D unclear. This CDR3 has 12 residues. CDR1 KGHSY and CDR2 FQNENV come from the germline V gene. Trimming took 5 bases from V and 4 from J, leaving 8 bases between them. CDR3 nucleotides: TGTGCCAGCAGCGCGGCGATCACTGAAGCTTTCTTT. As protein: CASSAAITEAFF.